What follows is one TCR beta chain and its context. The antigen is not known. The CDR3 contains 14 residues. V was clipped by 0 bases and J by 1 base, with 6 bases between them. From germline, CDR1 is SGHRS and CDR2 YFSETQ. The data belong to a study of cytomegalovirus exposure and HLA in healthy donors. About the research overall: The use of the same platform for the 95 to 150 validation repertoires and the 666 first-cohort repertoires was reported by a later analysis.

Notes on the study in general: It was 160 or so TCR beta chains that were listed as cytomegalovirus-associated. It was found in a later analysis that first-cohort TCR clusters tended to co-occur in the 120 validation repertoires.

Method: immunoSEQ multiplex PCR; TCRdb's copy keeps in-frame clones and lacks some. This sample has 110,000 or so clones, with 86% found just once. The validation cohort, a group of 120 subjects, included the donors and was separate from the roughly 670-subject first cohort. The sequence derives from a woman younger than 35 in good health and CMV-seropositive. The chain couples TRBV5-1 to TRBJ2-3, with D possibly TRBD2 on 6 matching bases. The sequencing input was PBMCs. Written as DNA, the CDR3 is TGCGCCAGCAGCTTGGCGGGGGGCACAGATACGCAGTATTTT. Translated, it gives CASSLAGGTDTQYF. Complete variable domain (other parts from reference TRBV5-1 and TRBJ2-3): KAGVTQTPRYLIKTRGQQVTLSCSPISGHRSVSWYQQTPGQGLQFLFEYFSETQRNKGNFPGRFSGRQFSNSRSEMNVSTLELGDSALYLCASSLAGGTDTQYFGPGTRLTVL.